These T cell receptor beta chains were read from a single sample in a study of blood T cell repertoires in COVID-19. Sequenced by immunoSEQ multiplex PCR; TCRdb stores in-frame clones only, minus some. The data show more than 200,000 clones, around 86% seen once. The sequenced sample consisted of peripheral blood. The receptors here all came from a man aged 50 or older with COVID-19, enrolled during active disease. CDR3s include the opening cysteine and the closing phenylalanine or tryptophan. D genes are given only for firm matches. Only part of the rows carry a size: once, few, many, or a class if the clone is expanded.

j_gene: TRBJ2-1; abundance: NA; d_gene: TRBD2; v_gene: TRBV25-1; CDR3aa: CASSGGLAGSNEQFF; CDR3nt: TGTGCCAGCAGTGGCGGTTTAGCGGGAAGCAATGAGCAGTTCTTC
j_gene: TRBJ1-1; abundance: NA; d_gene: NA; v_gene: TRBV9; CDR3aa: CASSDIKTMNTEAFF; CDR3nt: TGTGCCAGCAGCGATATAAAGACTATGAACACTGAAGCTTTCTTT
j_gene: TRBJ2-2; abundance: once; d_gene: TRBD2; v_gene: TRBV5-1; CDR3aa: CASSLGIAGGNTGELFF; CDR3nt: TGCGCCAGCAGCTTGGGCATAGCGGGAGGGAACACCGGGGAGCTGTTTTTT
j_gene: TRBJ2-1; abundance: NA; d_gene: TRBD1; v_gene: TRBV5-4; CDR3aa: CASRQNARTGLYNEQFF; CDR3nt: TGTGCCAGCAGACAGAATGCGAGGACAGGGTTGTACAATGAGCAGTTCTTC
j_gene: TRBJ1-5; abundance: NA; d_gene: TRBD1; v_gene: TRBV19; CDR3aa: CASRQTGAKSTQHF; CDR3nt: TGTGCCAGTAGGCAGACAGGGGCTAAGTCCACACAGCATTTT
j_gene: TRBJ1-2; abundance: NA; d_gene: NA; v_gene: TRBV9; CDR3aa: CASSPPTSYGYTF; CDR3nt: TGTGCCAGCAGCCCCCCAACTAGCTATGGCTACACCTTC
j_gene: TRBJ2-1; abundance: NA; d_gene: NA; v_gene: TRBV29-1; CDR3aa: CSVEVAAKSLVSPEQFF; CDR3nt: TGCAGCGTTGAAGTTGCGGCAAAATCCCTCGTTTCGCCTGAGCAGTTCTTC
j_gene: TRBJ2-3; abundance: NA; d_gene: NA; v_gene: TRBV18; CDR3aa: CASSLTGPDTQYF; CDR3nt: TGTGCCAGCTCCCTTACAGGGCCAGATACGCAGTATTTT
j_gene: TRBJ1-6; abundance: NA; d_gene: NA; v_gene: TRBV7-9; CDR3aa: CASSLESPPLHF; CDR3nt: TGTGCCAGCAGCTTAGAGAGTCCCCCCCTCCACTTT
j_gene: TRBJ2-5; abundance: NA; d_gene: TRBD1; v_gene: TRBV3-1/TRBV3-2; CDR3aa: CASSQWQGVETQYF; CDR3nt: TGTGCCAGCAGCCAATGGCAGGGGGTCGAGACCCAGTACTTC
j_gene: TRBJ2-5; abundance: NA; d_gene: NA; v_gene: TRBV28; CDR3aa: CASSFRGGWETQYF; CDR3nt: TGTGCCAGCAGTTTCAGAGGGGGTTGGGAGACCCAGTACTTC
j_gene: TRBJ2-7; abundance: NA; d_gene: NA; v_gene: TRBV12-3/TRBV12-4; CDR3aa: CASSLEGPYEQYF; CDR3nt: TGTGCCAGCAGTTTAGAGGGGCCCTACGAGCAGTACTTC
j_gene: TRBJ2-2; abundance: NA; d_gene: TRBD1; v_gene: TRBV24-1; CDR3aa: CATSDSRGPSYPGELFF; CDR3nt: TGTGCCACCAGTGATAGCAGGGGGCCAAGTTACCCCGGGGAGCTGTTTTTT
j_gene: TRBJ1-5; abundance: NA; d_gene: NA; v_gene: TRBV28; CDR3aa: CASSLVTANQPQHF; CDR3nt: TGTGCCAGCAGTTTAGTCACAGCTAATCAGCCCCAGCATTTT
j_gene: TRBJ2-5; abundance: NA; d_gene: TRBD1; v_gene: TRBV10-3; CDR3aa: CAIRTGQNFQETQYF; CDR3nt: TGTGCCATCAGGACGGGACAGAATTTCCAAGAGACCCAGTACTTC
j_gene: TRBJ2-7; abundance: NA; d_gene: TRBD2; v_gene: TRBV27; CDR3aa: CASSIRTSGSSVYEQYF; CDR3nt: TGTGCCAGCAGTATCCGGACTAGCGGGAGTTCGGTGTACGAGCAGTACTTC
j_gene: TRBJ2-7; abundance: NA; d_gene: TRBD1; v_gene: TRBV7-8; CDR3aa: CASSLMGTGPYEQYF; CDR3nt: TGTGCCAGCAGCTTGATGGGGACAGGACCCTACGAGCAGTACTTC
j_gene: TRBJ2-7; abundance: NA; d_gene: TRBD1; v_gene: TRBV3-1/TRBV3-2; CDR3aa: CASSFPGQGAYEQYF; CDR3nt: TGTGCCAGCAGCTTCCCCGGACAGGGGGCTTACGAGCAGTACTTC
j_gene: TRBJ1-1; abundance: NA; d_gene: TRBD1; v_gene: TRBV19; CDR3aa: CASRRQGGTEAFF; CDR3nt: TGTGCCAGTAGGAGACAGGGTGGCACTGAAGCTTTCTTT
j_gene: TRBJ1-1; abundance: once; d_gene: NA; v_gene: TRBV6-2/TRBV6-3; CDR3aa: CASSYLLDAFF; CDR3nt: TGTGCCAGCAGTTATTTACTCGATGCTTTCTTT
j_gene: TRBJ1-5; abundance: NA; d_gene: TRBD1; v_gene: TRBV20-1; CDR3aa: CSASAGTGRNQPQHF; CDR3nt: TGCAGTGCTAGTGCCGGGACAGGGCGCAATCAGCCCCAGCATTTT